A selection of T cell receptor beta chains follows, all from one sample in a study of T cell responses to AZD1222 COVID-19 vaccine. Assay used: immunoSEQ multiplex PCR; TCRdb lists only in-frame clones, some missing. This sample has under 100,000 clones, with approximately 88% found just once. The material was peripheral blood, obtained on day 0 of AZD1222 vaccination. These receptors all stem from an adult in good health. CDR3s include the opening cysteine and the closing phenylalanine or tryptophan. Only part of the rows carry a size: once, few, many, or a class if the clone is expanded.

V	size	J	CDR3
TRBV18	medium-sized	TRBJ2-7	CASSSTVAYEQYF
TRBV2	-	TRBJ1-5	CASSVDWASNQPQHF
TRBV5-1	few	TRBJ2-7	CASSLTATNEQYF
TRBV29-1	-	TRBJ1-1	CSVDPGGATEAFF
TRBV9	-	TRBJ2-3	CASSPRGGSTDTQYF
TRBV20-1	once	TRBJ1-1	CSARRTEAFF
TRBV20-1	-	TRBJ1-2	CSASTFGDRGFYGYTF
TRBV19	once	TRBJ1-2	CASSIDRYGYTF
TRBV12-3/TRBV12-4	-	TRBJ1-1	CASSKAFF
TRBV5-1	-	TRBJ2-7	CASSLLSGTRGEQYF
TRBV12-3/TRBV12-4	-	TRBJ2-1	CASGSSSYNEQFF
TRBV19	-	TRBJ1-4	CASSPGQGGEKLFF
TRBV19	-	TRBJ2-7	CASSRPGLEGYEQYF
TRBV29-1	-	TRBJ1-5	CSVDGGVVGNQPQHF
TRBV18	-	TRBJ1-3	CASSPGTDPRSGNTIYF
TRBV20-1	-	TRBJ2-1	CSASPRVRLAEIGSSYNEQFF
TRBV20-1	-	TRBJ1-1	CSARQAEAFF
TRBV19	-	TRBJ1-2	CASSPWGRPTGYTF
TRBV7-2	-	TRBJ2-7	CASSLAGGSGRFDEQYF
TRBV3-1/TRBV3-2	-	TRBJ1-1	CASSRSIPLNTEAFF
TRBV12-2	-	TRBJ2-1	CASRSRLAEFF
TRBV29-1	few	TRBJ2-7	CSVGTVPYEQYF
TRBV30	-	TRBJ1-1	CAWSEMTGTEAFF
TRBV16	-	TRBJ1-1	CASRRQGAMNTEAFF
TRBV19	-	TRBJ1-2	CASSRGGQHYGYTF
TRBV27	-	TRBJ2-1	CASSLSVTSGYNEQFF
TRBV10-3	-	TRBJ1-3	CAIRGTGSSGNTIYF
TRBV24-1	-	TRBJ2-3	CATSDASPSTSGYHTDTQYF
TRBV6-1	-	TRBJ1-4	CASSGFPRGIGEKLFF
TRBV2	once	TRBJ2-7	CASRGGGQGLAAYEQYF
TRBV19	-	TRBJ2-7	CASSRVGSSYEQYF
TRBV2	-	TRBJ2-5	CASSVPSGRGETQYF
TRBV2	-	TRBJ1-2	CASSAGTVRYGYTF
TRBV5-1	-	TRBJ1-3	CASRDGGSGNTIYF
TRBV2	-	TRBJ2-3	CASSVRVSDTQYF
TRBV2	-	TRBJ2-2	CASSDPGYGELFF
TRBV19	once	TRBJ1-3	CASSPATVSGNTIYF
TRBV28	-	TRBJ1-1	CASRLMTGAGTEAFF
TRBV7-3	-	TRBJ2-5	CASSPGGYGAGETQYF
TRBV9	-	TRBJ2-2	CASSVGQKNTGELFF
TRBV6-6	once	TRBJ1-5	CASHEWGRNQPQHF
TRBV24-1	-	TRBJ1-4	CATSAGANEKLFF
TRBV5-1	few	TRBJ1-3	CASSLEGPGRGNTIYF
TRBV7-7	-	TRBJ2-5	CASSWRAAGEETQYF
TRBV7-9	-	TRBJ2-3	CASSLLGDTQYF
TRBV3-1/TRBV3-2	-	TRBJ1-5	CASSRSSGSNQPQHF
TRBV19	-	TRBJ1-4	CASSAWTAAEKLFF
TRBV11-2	-	TRBJ2-7	CASSLAGLAVYEQYF
TRBV11-2	few	TRBJ1-1	CASSSTITGTTEAFF
TRBV19	once	TRBJ1-2	CASSIGTAYGYTF
TRBV28	-	TRBJ2-5	CASSKQGHQETQYF
TRBV18	-	TRBJ2-5	CASSPPAGRETQYF
TRBV7-2	-	TRBJ2-5	CASSSQGLADPRETQYF
TRBV18	-	TRBJ2-1	CASSFGINNEQFF
TRBV27	-	TRBJ1-6	CASSADRHSPLHF